This T cell receptor (beta chain) was sequenced for a study of blood T cell repertoires in COVID-19. As processed by the authors: Reference gene primer amplification gave nucleated cell count estimates. Repertoires were generated with immunoSEQ multiplex PCR, while TCRdb's copy carries only in-frame clones and drops some. The V and J calls and clone size were taken over from that table, and D and trimming were inferred from the DNA. This sample has some 93,000 clones, with approximately 86% found just once. The CDR3 has 16 residues. Germline CDR1 and CDR2: SGHVS and FQNEAQ. Trimming took off 1 base at V and 3 bases at J, with 13 bases between the two ends.

What was sequenced was peripheral blood. This sequence was found in a man between 50 and 59 years old with acute or convalescent COVID-19. The chain links TRBV7-8 to TRBJ1-3; maybe TRBD1 (6 bases). CDR3 region: CASSLVSQGVGNTIYF. Written as DNA, the CDR3 is TGTGCCAGCAGCTTAGTATCACAGGGAGTTGGAAACACCATATATTTT.